The 9 T cell receptor beta chains listed next were all sequenced from one sample in a study of identical twins listed by TCRdb under 2016. Preparation of the library involved 5' RACE. The listed sequencing device is Illumina HiSeq 2000. Using fastp trimming at Q25 and MiXCR clonotype assembly, TCRdb reanalyzed the public sequencing data and kept in-frame beta chains. Each CDR3 protein appears once, grouped with its most common genes and DNA. Recorded for this sample are approximately 690,000 distinct CDR3 sequences; approximately 6.1% of them occurred a single time. Of the sample, around 1.7% is held by the ten largest clones. Sequencing input: naive T cells sorted from blood. This specimen's cell subset or site label, per the study, means: cells isolated with a human naive T-cell isolation kit. The receptor source for this set is a man younger than 30 in good health.

This clonotype was recorded a few times. The chain carries TRBV7-9 and TRBJ2-1; TRBD1 agrees at 7 bases. This CDR3 is built from 11 residues. Germline CDR1 and CDR2: SEHNR and FQNEAQ (reference sequence). V was clipped by 6 bases and J by 10 bases; unmatched bases: 3. The chain's CDR3 is CASRSGGEQFF. The CDR3, as DNA: TGTGCCAGCAGATCAGGGGGAGAGCAGTTCTTC.

V is TRBV29-1 and J is TRBJ2-3; D call uncertain. The germline V gene has CDR1 SQVTM and CDR2 ANQGSEA. This CDR3 has 14 amino acids. V shed 6 bases and J shed 5 bases, with 18 bases lying between them. The CDR3 sequence is CSVATGIIVDTQYF. For the CDR3, the DNA is TGCAGCGTGGCGACCGGTATCATTGTAGATACGCAGTATTTT.

At least ten counts were recorded for this clonotype. The V and J genes are TRBV27 and TRBJ1-5; D perhaps matches TRBD1 (5 bases). Germline-derived CDR1 and CDR2 are MNHEY and SMNVEV (reference sequence). V lost 0 bases to trimming and J lost 2 bases, with 8 bases between them. The CDR3 extends over 15 amino acids. The chain's CDR3 is CASSLSGGGNQPQHF. CDR3 nucleotide sequence: TGTGCCAGCAGTTTATCCGGGGGGGGCAATCAGCCCCAGCATTTT.

This clonotype was found a few times. The rearrangement links TRBV20-1 to TRBJ2-1; D remains unclear. Germline-derived CDR1 and CDR2 are DFQATT and SNEGSKA (reference sequence). Trimming shortened V by 6 bases and J by 8 bases, and 17 bases separated the two germline ends. This CDR3 region has 13 residues. CDR3 nucleotide sequence: TGCAGTGCCCTAAGGATGGAGTTCGATGAGCAGTTCTTC. Translation: CSALRMEFDEQFF.

This clonotype came up a few times. V is TRBV27 and J is TRBJ1-2, with D maybe TRBD1 (5 bases). Looked up from germline, CDR1 is MNHEY and CDR2 is SMNVEV (reference sequence). V was clipped by 3 bases and J by 8 bases, with 13 bases between them. The CDR3 is made up of 13 amino acids. This CDR3 is CASSFGGEGGYTF. The CDR3 nucleotides read TGTGCCAGCAGTTTTGGGGGGGAGGGAGGCTACACCTTC.

This clonotype was seen at least ten times. This chain links TRBV7-9 with TRBJ2-6; 9 nucleotides match TRBD1. Trimming at V came to 8 bases and at J to 0 bases, leaving 5 bases not matched to a gene. CDR1 and CDR2 from the germline V gene are SEHNR and FQNEAQ (reference sequence). The CDR3 has 16 amino acids. Written as DNA, the CDR3 is TGTGCCAGCTCTGGGACAGGGAACTCTGGGGCCAACGTCCTGACTTTC. Its translation: CASSGTGNSGANVLTF. The whole variable domain, remainder taken from reference TRBV7-9 and TRBJ2-6, is DTGVSQNPRHKITKRGQNVTFRCDPISEHNRLYWYRQTLGQGPEFLTYFQNEAQLEKSRLLSDRFSAERPKGSFSTLEIQRTEQGDSAMYLCASSGTGNSGANVLTFGAGSRLTVL.

Ten or more counts support this clonotype. The chain is built from TRBV20-1 and TRBJ2-1; the D is unclear. The germline V gene has CDR1 DFQATT and CDR2 SNEGSKA (reference sequence). With 3 bases removed from V and 0 bases from J, the gap between germline ends came to 12 bases. CDR3 length: 15 residues. The CDR3 reads CSARATSYSYNEQFF. The CDR3 DNA sequence: TGCAGTGCTAGGGCTACTTCGTACTCCTACAATGAGCAGTTCTTC.

This clonotype was counted ten times or more. This rearrangement joins TRBV20-1 to TRBJ2-1; 9 bases map to TRBD2. V gave up 0 bases and J gave up 4 bases; unmatched junction bases: 4. Germline assignment: CDR1 DFQATT and CDR2 SNEGSKA (reference sequence). The CDR3 runs 15 residues. The CDR3 DNA is TGCAGTGCTAGAGATTCTAGCGGGGTTTACAATGAGCAGTTCTTC. It specifies CSARDSSGVYNEQFF.

This clonotype was detected a few times. The rearrangement uses TRBV7-9 and TRBJ2-1; D uncertain. V gave up 5 bases and J gave up 4 bases, with 15 bases separating them. The CDR3 sequence is 15 residues long. CDR1 and CDR2 (germline): SEHNR, FQNEAQ (reference sequence). The DNA for the CDR3 is TGTGCCAGCAGCCCCCCGACGACTTTGTACAATGAGCAGTTCTTC. Protein product: CASSPPTTLYNEQFF.